One and the same sample provided the 10 T cell receptor beta chains below, sequenced in a study of blood T cell repertoires in COVID-19. TCRdb's copy holds only in-frame clones and misses some; the assay was immunoSEQ multiplex PCR. The table records about 250,000 clones, more than 85% of them present only once. Input material: peripheral blood. The receptors were gathered from a man aged 30 to 39 with acute or convalescent COVID-19.

This clone was observed a single time. In DNA, the CDR3 is TGTGCCAGCAGTACTGGGGGGGGGCTGAGTGGCTACACCTTC. This encodes CASSTGGGLSGYTF. The V gene is TRBV28, the J gene TRBJ1-2; D possibly corresponds to TRBD1 (6 bases). V lost 5 bases to trimming and J lost 7 bases, with 17 bases between them. The germline gives CDR1 MDHEN, CDR2 SYDVKM. CDR3 length: 14 amino acids.

The chain has TRBV2 and TRBJ1-1; D is unresolved. This CDR3 has 13 residues. Per germline, CDR1 SNHLY and CDR2 FYNNEI. Trimming removed 3 bases from V and 10 bases from J, with 15 bases in between. CDR3 sequence (DNA): TGTGCCAGCAGTGACTTGGAGGGTACCGTAGCTTTCTTT. Translation gives CASSDLEGTVAFF.

The chain employs TRBV7-9 and TRBJ1-2; 8 bases fit TRBD1. V lost 5 bases to trimming and J lost 6 bases; unmatched junction nucleotides: 5. Germline CDR1 SEHNR, CDR2 FQNEAQ (reference sequence). The CDR3 has 13 residues. DNA for the CDR3: TGTGCCAGCAGCCCCAGGGGGCGGAATGGCTACACCTTC. It yields the protein CASSPRGRNGYTF.

This clone was detected a few times. The chain couples TRBV28 to TRBJ1-3; possible D gene TRBD1, 5 bases. The germline CDR1 and CDR2 sequences are MDHEN and SYDVKM. The CDR3 is 14 amino acids. Trimming took off 3 bases at V and 2 bases at J, with 8 bases between the two ends. CDR3 DNA: TGTGCCAGCAGTTTTCCAGGGACTGGAAACACCATATATTTT. It translates to CASSFPGTGNTIYF. Full variable domain (missing parts from reference TRBV28 and TRBJ1-3): DVKVTQSSRYLVKRTGEKVFLECVQDMDHENMFWYRQDPGLGLRLIYFSYDVKMKEKGDIPEGYSVSREKKERFSLILESASTNQTSMYLCASSFPGTGNTIYFGEGSWLTVV.

The chain employs TRBV12-3 or TRBV12-4 and TRBJ2-3; D remains unclear. With 6 bases removed from V and 4 bases from J, the gap between germline ends came to 5 bases. CDR3 size: 11 residues. For the CDR3, the DNA is TGTGCCAGCAGGTCGGCAGATACGCAGTATTTT. Its protein is CASRSADTQYF.

The chain has TRBV7-3 and TRBJ1-2; 8 nucleotides agree with TRBD1. The CDR3 has 14 residues. V was pared by 5 bases and J by 4 bases, with 6 bases of the junction left unmatched. CDR1 and CDR2 (germline): SGHTA, FQGTGA. The DNA for the CDR3 is TGTGCCAGCAGCCCGACAGGGGCCGGCTATGGCTACACCTTC. It codes for CASSPTGAGYGYTF.

CDR3 bases: TGTGCCAGCAGTGACTCGAGTCCGGGGGCCCGGGAGGACCCCGATTCACCCCTCCACTTT. Translating gives CASSDSSPGAREDPDSPLHF. The chain combines TRBV6-4 with TRBJ1-6, with a tentative D call TRBD1 (6 bases). CDR1 is MRHNA and CDR2 is SNTAGT in the germline V gene. The CDR3 runs 20 residues. The ends were cut back, 0 bases at V and 8 bases at J, with 26 bases in the middle.

The chain recombines TRBV7-6 with TRBJ1-6, with 11 bases fitting TRBD1. CDR1 is SGHVS, CDR2 FNYEAQ, per germline. The CDR3 spans 16 residues. The trim removed 1 base at V and 7 bases at J, leaving 3 bases unmatched. The CDR3 protein is CASSLGGQGANSPLHF. For the CDR3, the DNA is TGTGCCAGCAGCTTAGGTGGACAGGGGGCGAATTCACCCCTCCACTTT.

This clone has only one observation. This sequence joins TRBV5-1 and TRBJ2-5; 7 bases fit TRBD2. CDR3 length: 15 residues. In germline, CDR1 is SGHRS, CDR2 YFSETQ. The V segment lost 7 bases and the J segment 2 bases; nucleotides outside the gene matches: 11. The CDR3 sequence: CASGGGRSLQETQYF. The CDR3 bases are TGCGCCAGCGGGGGGGGTCGGAGCCTGCAAGAGACCCAGTACTTC.

The rearrangement uses TRBV7-6 and TRBJ2-1; D perhaps matches TRBD1 (6 bases). The CDR3 loop spans 16 amino acids. V lost 5 bases and J 6 bases, leaving 20 bases between the germline ends. Germline CDR1 and CDR2: SGHVS and FNYEAQ. The CDR3 DNA sequence: TGTGCCAGCAGCGCTAGAGGGGGTCCCAAGGGCAATGAGCAGTTCTTC. Translated, it gives CASSARGGPKGNEQFF.